The sequence of this T cell receptor beta chain was determined in a study of blood T cell repertoires in COVID-19. Background on the study: Whether acute or convalescent, the COVID-19 samples came from the United States, Italy and Spain. T cells, B-cell-depleted T cells, or PBMCs provided the cDNA or gDNA that served as material.

This clone showed up just a few times. Libraries were prepared by immunoSEQ multiplex PCR; TCRdb keeps only in-frame clonotypes and omits some of them. The table shows about 76,000 clones, with 88% occurring only once. The receptor was isolated from a middle-aged man with active COVID-19. Sequenced input: peripheral blood.

This CDR3 reads CASSARQASKGNTEAFF. The CDR3 DNA reads as TGTGCCAGCAGTGCCCGACAGGCATCAAAAGGGAACACTGAAGCTTTCTTT. The J gene is TRBJ1-1, the V gene TRBV6-2 or TRBV6-3; the D gene is possibly TRBD1 (6 bases). CDR1 is MNHEY, CDR2 SVGEGT, per germline. There are 17 residues in the CDR3. V lost 5 bases and J 1 base, leaving 20 bases between the germline ends.